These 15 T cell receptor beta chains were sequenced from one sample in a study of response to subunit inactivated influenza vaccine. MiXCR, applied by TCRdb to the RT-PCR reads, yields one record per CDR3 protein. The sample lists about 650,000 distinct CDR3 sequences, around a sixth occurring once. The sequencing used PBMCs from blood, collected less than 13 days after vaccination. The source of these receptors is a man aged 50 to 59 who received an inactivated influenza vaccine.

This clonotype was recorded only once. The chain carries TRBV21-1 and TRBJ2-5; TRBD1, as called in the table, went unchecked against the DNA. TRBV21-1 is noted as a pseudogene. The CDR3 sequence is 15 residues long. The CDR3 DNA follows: TGTGCCAGCAGCAAGACCCGGAGAGAGCAAGAGACCCAGTACTTC. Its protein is CASSKTRREQETQYF.

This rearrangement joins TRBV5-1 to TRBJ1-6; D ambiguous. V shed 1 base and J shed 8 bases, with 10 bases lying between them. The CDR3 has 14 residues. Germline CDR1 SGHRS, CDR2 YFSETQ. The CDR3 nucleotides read TGCGCCAGCAGCTTGCAAAATGGGGATTCACCCCTCCACTTT. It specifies CASSLQNGDSPLHF.

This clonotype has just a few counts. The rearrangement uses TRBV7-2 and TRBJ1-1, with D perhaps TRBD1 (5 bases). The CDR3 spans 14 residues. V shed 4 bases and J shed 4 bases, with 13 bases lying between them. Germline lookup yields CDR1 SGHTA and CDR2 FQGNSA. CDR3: CASSWTPQSTEAFF. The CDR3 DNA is TGTGCCAGCAGCTGGACACCGCAGAGCACTGAAGCTTTCTTT.

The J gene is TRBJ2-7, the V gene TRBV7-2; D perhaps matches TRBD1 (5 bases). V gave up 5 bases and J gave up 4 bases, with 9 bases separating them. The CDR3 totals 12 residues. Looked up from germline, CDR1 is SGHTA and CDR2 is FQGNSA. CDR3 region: CASSKDRYEQYF. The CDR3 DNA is TGTGCCAGCAGCAAAGACAGATACGAGCAGTACTTC.

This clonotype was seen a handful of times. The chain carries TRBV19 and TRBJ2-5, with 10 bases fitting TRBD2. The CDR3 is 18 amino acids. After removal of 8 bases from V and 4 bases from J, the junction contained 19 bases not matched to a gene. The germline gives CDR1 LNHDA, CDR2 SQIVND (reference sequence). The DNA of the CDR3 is TGTGCCAGTTCTAAAGTCCGACGGAGAGCGGGGGGGCTAGAGACCCAGTACTTC. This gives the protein CASSKVRRRAGGLETQYF.

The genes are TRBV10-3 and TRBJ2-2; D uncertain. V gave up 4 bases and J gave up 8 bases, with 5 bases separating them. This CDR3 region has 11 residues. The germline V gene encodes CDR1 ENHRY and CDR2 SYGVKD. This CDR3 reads CAISVGGELFF. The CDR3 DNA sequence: TGTGCCATCAGTGTTGGGGGGGAGCTGTTTTTT.

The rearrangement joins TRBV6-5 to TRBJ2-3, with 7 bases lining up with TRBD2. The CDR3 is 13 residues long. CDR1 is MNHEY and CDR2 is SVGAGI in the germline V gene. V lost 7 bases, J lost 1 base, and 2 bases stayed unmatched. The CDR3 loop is CASITSGTDTQYF. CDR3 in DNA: TGTGCCAGCATTACTAGCGGCACAGATACGCAGTATTTT.

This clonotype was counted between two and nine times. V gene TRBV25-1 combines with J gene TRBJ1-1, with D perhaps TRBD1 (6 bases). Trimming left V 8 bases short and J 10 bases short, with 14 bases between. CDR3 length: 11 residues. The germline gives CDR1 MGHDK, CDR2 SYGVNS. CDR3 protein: CASDSGARAFF. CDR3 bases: TGTGCCAGCGACTCAGGGGCGCGAGCTTTCTTT.

The CDR3 reads CASSQAGPGTQYF. The CDR3 nucleotides read TGTGCCAGCAGCCAGGCGGGCCCTGGGACCCAGTACTTC. J is TRBJ2-5 and V is TRBV3-1; TRBD2 is a possible D gene (5 bases). CDR3 length: 13 amino acids. CDR1 LGHDT and CDR2 YNNKEL come from the germline V gene (reference sequence). Trimming left V 3 bases short and J 7 bases short, with 12 bases between.

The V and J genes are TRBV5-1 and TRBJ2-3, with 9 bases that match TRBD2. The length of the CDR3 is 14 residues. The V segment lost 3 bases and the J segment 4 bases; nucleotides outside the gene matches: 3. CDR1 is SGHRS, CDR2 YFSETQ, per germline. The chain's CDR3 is CASSSGLASDTQYF. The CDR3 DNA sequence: TGCGCCAGCAGCTCGGGACTAGCCTCAGATACGCAGTATTTT.

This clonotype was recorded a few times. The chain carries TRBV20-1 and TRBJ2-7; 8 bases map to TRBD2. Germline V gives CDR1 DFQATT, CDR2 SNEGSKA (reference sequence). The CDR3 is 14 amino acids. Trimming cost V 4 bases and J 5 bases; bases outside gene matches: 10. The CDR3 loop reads CSAKRAGVTHEQYF. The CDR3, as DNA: TGCAGTGCTAAGAGAGCGGGAGTGACGCACGAGCAGTACTTC.

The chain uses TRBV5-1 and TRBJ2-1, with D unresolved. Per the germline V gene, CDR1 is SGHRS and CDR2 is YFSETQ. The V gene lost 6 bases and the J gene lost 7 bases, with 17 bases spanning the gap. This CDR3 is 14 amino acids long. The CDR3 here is CASTPPNGRNEQFF. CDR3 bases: TGCGCCAGCACCCCCCCCAACGGGCGGAATGAGCAGTTCTTC. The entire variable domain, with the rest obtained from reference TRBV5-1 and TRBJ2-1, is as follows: KAGVTQTPRYLIKTRGQQVTLSCSPISGHRSVSWYQQTPGQGLQFLFEYFSETQRNKGNFPGRFSGRQFSNSRSEMNVSTLELGDSALYLCASTPPNGRNEQFFGPGTRLTVL.

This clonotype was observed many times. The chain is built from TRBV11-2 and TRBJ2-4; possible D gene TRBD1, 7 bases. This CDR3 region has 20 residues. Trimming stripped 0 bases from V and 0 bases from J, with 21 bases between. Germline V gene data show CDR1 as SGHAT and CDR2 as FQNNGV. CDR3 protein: CASSLDLSTGRYLAKNIQYF. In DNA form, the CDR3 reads TGTGCCAGCAGCTTAGATCTGTCGACAGGGAGGTATCTAGCCAAAAACATTCAGTACTTC.

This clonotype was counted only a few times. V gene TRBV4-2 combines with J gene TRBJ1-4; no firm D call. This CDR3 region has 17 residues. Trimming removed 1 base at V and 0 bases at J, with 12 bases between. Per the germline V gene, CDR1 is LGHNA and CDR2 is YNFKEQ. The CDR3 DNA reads TGTGCCAGCAGCCAAGTGGGCCGGATTGCAACTAATGAAAAACTGTTTTTT. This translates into CASSQVGRIATNEKLFF.

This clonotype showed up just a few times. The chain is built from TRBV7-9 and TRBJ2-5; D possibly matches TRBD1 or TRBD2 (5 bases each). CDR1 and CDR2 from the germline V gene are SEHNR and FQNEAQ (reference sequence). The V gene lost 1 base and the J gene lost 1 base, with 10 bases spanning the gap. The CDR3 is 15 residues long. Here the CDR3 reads CASSLVSGPQETQYF. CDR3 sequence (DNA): TGTGCCAGCAGCTTAGTTTCGGGACCCCAAGAGACCCAGTACTTC.